The T cell receptor (beta chain) under discussion was sequenced for a study of blood T cell repertoires in COVID-19 (dated by TCRdb to 2020 to 2021). Study-level background: The collaborator samples originated in the United States, Italy and Spain and spanned the acute and convalescent phases of COVID-19. The prospective study material was composed of cDNA or gDNA derived from T cells, B-cell-depleted T cells, or PBMCs. The repertoires were made available in a free public database intended to serve as a resource for research on the immune response to SARS-CoV-2. The samples were drawn from two sources: the first 160 participants of the ongoing ImmuneRACE study, and 950 to 1,500 subjects contributed by 6 global collaborators. Deeply sampled blood TCRbeta repertoires from subjects exposed to, actively infected with, or recovered from COVID-19 were included in the dataset. Where available, HLA class I and class II types were taken from metadata supplied by the sample provider and were not determined by assay-based typing. Sample metadata almost always included a de-identified subject ID, COVID-19 status, age in years and sex.

In the case of this clone: Its specific antigen is unknown. Within one base of it there is no much larger clone, and no base qualities were kept.

The paper's findings and limits, for the study overall: How much clinical and demographic metadata was included differed by source and by participant, and the metadata was provided uncurated.

Each collaborating institution followed its own protocols to collect whole blood in K2EDTA tubes. For TCRbeta analysis, collaborators shipped samples in one of three forms: frozen whole blood, isolated PBMCs, or DNA extracted from either of those sample types. TCRbeta CDR3 regions were amplified from genomic DNA using the immunoSEQ Assay, a bias-controlled multiplex PCR. Regarding the original processing steps: Nucleated cell counts per sample were estimated from amplification of reference gene primers within the assay. To quantify the absolute abundance of each unique TCRbeta CDR3 rearrangement, sequence reads were collapsed and filtered. For each sample, productive Simpson clonality was calculated as the square root of Simpson's diversity index across productive rearrangements. Imported from immuneACCESS, the table was reduced by TCRdb to in-frame sequences with V and J called. These copies leave out some clones; in studies compared against another copy, an unresolved V gene accounts for under half, and the cause of the remainder is not known. V and J calls and clone size follow that table, whereas D and trimming were derived from the DNA. The sample table contains about 50,000 clones; only one count was recorded for around 83% of them. The ten biggest clones cover less than 6.5% of the sample.

The germline V end is reduced by 10 bases and the J end by 4 bases; junction bases left unmatched: 13. Counted from cysteine to phenylalanine, this CDR3 has 15 amino acids. This entry keeps only the CDR3 DNA: 45 bases, framed from base 1. CDR1 LGHDT and CDR2 YNNKEL were looked up in the germline V gene (reference sequence). The clonotype was recovered from a man aged 60-69 years with acute or convalescent COVID-19. Specimen: peripheral blood. In this chain, TRBV3-1 (or the pseudogene TRBV3-2) is recombined with TRBJ2-5, and TRBD2 matches 9 of the central bases. The CDR3 protein sequence reads: CATSPLAGGGETQYF. The bases are TGTGCCACCTCACCTCTGGCGGGAGGGGGAGAGACCCAGTACTTC.